The 30 T cell receptor beta chains listed next were all sequenced from one sample in a study of PD-1 blockade in classical Hodgkin lymphoma. Libraries were prepared by immunoSEQ multiplex PCR; TCRdb keeps only in-frame clonotypes and omits some of them. The profile shows about 35,000 clones, about nine tenths of them singletons. There was relapse after autologous stem cell transplantation in every patient, and there was variation in brentuximab vedotin exposure. Magnetic negative selection was used to purify CD4+ T cells from thawed PBMCs. Sequencing was performed on CD4+ T cells from blood, taken at baseline. The receptors originated from a human donor with classical Hodgkin lymphoma.

V usage is TRBV5-1 and J usage is TRBJ2-6, with unresolved D. Germline-derived CDR1 and CDR2 are SGHRS and YFSETQ. The CDR3 totals 15 residues. Between the trimmed V and J ends, which lost 4 bases and 0 bases, there was a span of 8 bases. The CDR3 region has the DNA TGCGCCAGCAGCGAGGATAGCTCTGGGGCCAACGTCCTGACTTTC. Translated: CASSEDSSGANVLTF.

The chain employs TRBV6-4 and TRBJ1-1; tentative D call: TRBD1 (5 bases). Trimming shortened V by 2 bases and J by 0 bases, and 16 bases separated the two germline ends. CDR1 and CDR2 (germline): MRHNA, SNTAGT. There are 17 residues in the CDR3. The CDR3, as DNA: TGTGCCAGCAGTGACGTACGGTCAGGGTCCGTGAACACTGAAGCTTTCTTT. Translation: CASSDVRSGSVNTEAFF.

CDR3 sequence (DNA): TGTGCCACTCAAAGACCGACAGTGTCCTCCTACGAGCAGTACTTC. It encodes CATQRPTVSSYEQYF. The chain links TRBV6-6 to TRBJ2-7, with D tentatively TRBD1 (5 bases). V was cut by 10 bases and J by 0 bases, with 19 bases left in between. CDR3 size: 15 residues. CDR1 and CDR2 (germline): MNHNY, SVGAGI (reference sequence).

The J gene is TRBJ2-7, the V gene TRBV11-2; 8 nucleotides align to TRBD1. V shed 1 base, J shed 1 base, and the junction held 0 bases outside the gene matches. This CDR3 comprises 14 residues. Germline CDR1 reads SGHAT; CDR2 reads FQNNGV. The CDR3 sequence is CASSLGDRSYEQYF. The CDR3 coding sequence is TGTGCCAGCAGCTTAGGGGACAGGTCCTACGAGCAGTACTTC.

The chain couples TRBV5-1 to TRBJ2-2; 8 bases are a match to TRBD1. CDR1 and CDR2 from the germline V gene are SGHRS and YFSETQ. The V and J ends lost 6 bases and 5 bases, in that order; junction bases with no gene match: 36. The CDR3 contains 24 residues. The CDR3 loop reads CASTHRLVGAGGVRTAESTGELFF. For the CDR3, the DNA is TGCGCCAGCACCCACAGGCTTGTAGGGGCAGGGGGCGTCAGGACCGCCGAATCGACCGGGGAGCTGTTTTTT.

This chain uses TRBV7-9 with TRBJ1-2; 8 bases are shared with TRBD1. Per the germline V gene, CDR1 is SEHNR and CDR2 is FQNEAQ (reference sequence). CDR3 length equals 14 residues. J gave up 3 bases and V 4 bases, and 4 bases lay outside the gene matches. CDR3 amino acids: CASSSRGQDYGYTF. The CDR3 nucleotides are TGTGCCAGCAGCTCCCGGGGACAGGACTATGGCTACACCTTC. Drawing the rest from reference TRBV7-9 and TRBJ1-2, the complete variable domain is DTGVSQNPRHKITKRGQNVTFRCDPISEHNRLYWYRQTLGQGPEFLTYFQNEAQLEKSRLLSDRFSAERPKGSFSTLEIQRTEQGDSAMYLCASSSRGQDYGYTFGSGTRLTVV.

Only one count was recorded for this clone. This chain links TRBV7-2 with TRBJ2-5; tentative D call: TRBD2 (5 bases). V lost 2 bases and J lost 4, with 8 bases in between. CDR3 size: 13 residues. The germline gives CDR1 SGHTA, CDR2 FQGNSA. CDR3 sequence: CASSLQAGETQYF. CDR3 DNA sequence: TGTGCCAGCAGCTTACAGGCGGGAGAGACCCAGTACTTC.

V and J are TRBV5-4 and TRBJ2-3, with D perhaps matching TRBD1 or TRBD2 (6 bases each). Per germline, CDR1 SGHNT and CDR2 YYREEE (reference sequence). The CDR3 consists of 14 residues. V was cut by 4 bases and J by 5 bases, with 14 bases left in between. The CDR3 DNA reads TGTGCCAGCAGCATGGGGGGCTTGATAGATACGCAGTATTTT. Translated: CASSMGGLIDTQYF.

The chain has TRBV27 and TRBJ2-6, with 7 bases matching TRBD1. Looked up from germline, CDR1 is MNHEY and CDR2 is SMNVEV (reference sequence). This CDR3 comprises 19 residues. The junction had 14 bases not matched to a gene; V was cut back by 5 bases and J by 1 base. The CDR3 loop reads CASSPLPGQTLSGANVLTF. DNA of the CDR3: TGTGCCAGCAGTCCCCTCCCGGGACAGACCCTTTCTGGGGCCAACGTCCTGACTTTC.

This chain uses TRBV18 with TRBJ2-7, with D possibly TRBD1 on 5 matching bases. The CDR3 contains 14 residues. V was cut by 1 base and J by 1 base, with 8 bases left in between. Per the germline V gene, CDR1 is KGHSH and CDR2 is LQKENI. CDR3 amino acids: CASSPQQASYEQYF. The CDR3 bases are TGTGCCAGCTCACCACAACAGGCTTCCTACGAGCAGTACTTC.

The rearrangement uses TRBV18 and TRBJ2-7; TRBD1 or TRBD2 may be the D gene (5 bases each). Deletions cut 0 bases from V and 3 bases from J, with 9 bases between. Germline CDR1 KGHSH, CDR2 LQKENI. The length of the CDR3 is 14 residues. The CDR3 DNA reads as TGTGCCAGCTCACCACCCGGGGCAAACTACGAGCAGTACTTC. Its translation is CASSPPGANYEQYF.

This sequence joins TRBV11-2 and TRBJ1-3; D unresolved. The V end was cut by 2 bases, the J end by 0 bases, with 8 bases between. The CDR3 loop spans 15 amino acids. Looked up from germline, CDR1 is SGHAT and CDR2 is FQNNGV. The CDR3 here is CASSLQSISGNTIYF. The CDR3 DNA reads TGTGCCAGCAGCTTACAGTCGATCTCTGGAAACACCATATATTTT.

This chain links TRBV27 with TRBJ2-7; D possibly corresponds to TRBD1 (5 bases). The germline V and J ends were trimmed by 3 bases and 7 bases, with 19 bases remaining between them. This CDR3 contains 15 residues. The germline V gene encodes CDR1 MNHEY and CDR2 SMNVEV (reference sequence). The CDR3 sequence: CASSFHGQTSGEQYF. CDR3 DNA sequence: TGTGCCAGCAGTTTTCACGGACAAACTTCCGGAGAGCAGTACTTC.

This chain links TRBV10-3 with TRBJ2-5, with unresolved D. CDR3 length: 17 amino acids. CDR1 is ENHRY and CDR2 is SYGVKD in the germline V gene. V was clipped by 4 bases and J by 1 base, with 19 bases between them. The CDR3 DNA reads as TGTGCCATCAGTGCCCTAAGCGTCGGAAAGTTCCAAGAGACCCAGTACTTC. It encodes CAISALSVGKFQETQYF.

The chain links TRBV14 to TRBJ1-1; unclear D gene. The CDR3 has 13 amino acids. Trimming took 3 bases from V and 0 from J, leaving 5 bases between them. The germline V gene encodes CDR1 SGHDN and CDR2 FVKESK. CDR3 DNA: TGTGCCAGCAGCCATTCTATGAACACTGAAGCTTTCTTT. Translating gives CASSHSMNTEAFF. The full variable domain, its missing parts supplied by reference TRBV14 and TRBJ1-1, is EAGVTQFPSHSVIEKGQTVTLRCDPISGHDNLYWYRRVMGKEIKFLLHFVKESKQDESGMPNNRFLAERTGGTYSTLKVQPAELEDSGVYFCASSHSMNTEAFFGQGTRLTVV.

The chain employs TRBV5-1 and TRBJ2-1; D call uncertain. The V and J ends lost 2 bases and 9 bases respectively, with 12 bases between them. The length of the CDR3 is 13 residues. Germline V lookup: CDR1 SGHRS, CDR2 YFSETQ. This CDR3 reads CASSLEFNGEQFF. DNA for the CDR3: TGCGCCAGCAGCTTAGAGTTTAACGGTGAGCAGTTCTTC.

The chain links TRBV30 to TRBJ1-2; no clear D gene. V dropped 4 bases and J dropped 3 bases, with 9 bases sitting between them. This CDR3 comprises 12 residues. Germline CDR1 is GTSNPN and CDR2 is SVGIG (reference sequence). CDR3 DNA: TGTGCCTGGATAGGCAGGCACTATGGCTACACCTTC. Translated: CAWIGRHYGYTF.

The rearrangement uses TRBV28 and TRBJ2-2; 9 bases agree with TRBD2. The CDR3 runs to 16 residues. The germline V gene encodes CDR1 MDHEN and CDR2 SYDVKM. Trimming took 6 bases from V and 7 from J; bases not matched to a gene: 12. The CDR3, as DNA: TGTGCCAGCAGACAATTGGGACTAGCTCTGAGCGGGGAGCTGTTTTTT. Amino acids: CASRQLGLALSGELFF.

V is TRBV7-9 and J is TRBJ1-5; D is ambiguous. Per germline, CDR1 SEHNR and CDR2 FQNEAQ (reference sequence). V lost 1 base and J lost 0, with 7 bases in between. This CDR3 region has 15 residues. The CDR3 spells CASSLGVGSNQPQHF. The CDR3 DNA is TGTGCCAGCAGCTTAGGGGTCGGTAGCAATCAGCCCCAGCATTTT.

This CDR3 reads CASSLYRDGDNEQFF. The CDR3 region has the DNA TGTGCCAGCAGCTTGTACCGGGATGGCGACAATGAGCAGTTCTTC. The chain recombines TRBV7-7 with TRBJ2-1, with D possibly being TRBD2 (5 bases). Germline assignment: CDR1 SSHAT and CDR2 FNYEAQ (reference sequence). Trimming cost V 3 bases and J 5 bases, with 14 bases left between them. CDR3 size: 15 residues.

The chain joins TRBV4-1 to TRBJ1-5, with no clear D. The V gene's germline CDR1 is MGHRA and CDR2 YSYEKL. V shed 4 bases and J shed 3 bases, with 22 bases lying between them. There are 18 residues in the CDR3. The CDR3 protein is CASSPHPLRAEPNQPQHF. CDR3 in DNA: TGCGCCAGCAGCCCCCACCCACTCCGTGCCGAACCCAATCAGCCCCAGCATTTT.

The genes are TRBV7-9 and TRBJ2-2; 16 bases are shared with TRBD2. The V segment lost 6 bases and the J segment 5 bases; nucleotides outside the gene matches: 9. The CDR3 sequence is 18 residues long. The germline CDR1 and CDR2 sequences are SEHNR and FQNEAQ (reference sequence). The CDR3 DNA reads as TGTGCCAGCAGTTCAGAGCCGGGACTAGCGGGAGGGACCGGGGAGCTGTTTTTT. Its translation is CASSSEPGLAGGTGELFF.

This sequence joins TRBV19 and TRBJ1-4; no reliable D call. Trimming shortened V by 7 bases and J by 5 bases, and 8 bases separated the two germline ends. The CDR3 is made up of 12 amino acids. The germline V gene has CDR1 LNHDA and CDR2 SQIVND (reference sequence). The CDR3, as DNA: TGTGCCAGTACAGCAGCGAATGAAAAACTGTTTTTT. Translated: CASTAANEKLFF.

This clone was detected once. V usage is TRBV19 and J usage is TRBJ2-7, with a tentative D call TRBD1 (6 bases). Germline V gene data show CDR1 as LNHDA and CDR2 as SQIVND (reference sequence). Trimming shortened V by 5 bases and J by 6 bases, and 11 bases separated the two germline ends. The length of the CDR3 is 12 residues. The CDR3 bases are TGTGCCAGTAGTTCCCAGGGGCTCGAGCAGTACTTC. Its translation: CASSSQGLEQYF.

The rearrangement uses TRBV15 and TRBJ2-7; D is possibly TRBD2 (5 bases). There are 14 residues in the CDR3. Trimming left V 1 base short and J 3 bases short, with 10 bases between. CDR1 and CDR2 (germline): LNHNV, YYDKDF (reference sequence). The CDR3, as DNA: TGTGCCACCAGCAGAGGAAGAGAGGGCTACGAGCAGTACTTC. It translates to CATSRGREGYEQYF.

The count of this clone is one. The chain links TRBV6-1 to TRBJ2-7, with 10 bases matching TRBD1. V trimming: 3 bases; J trimming: 1 base; junction bases outside the gene matches: 6. This CDR3 is 16 amino acids long. Germline values: CDR1 MNHNS, CDR2 SASEGT. CDR3 in DNA: TGTGCCAGCAGTGACCGGGGGACAGGGGCGTCCTACGAGCAGTACTTC. It specifies CASSDRGTGASYEQYF.

This clone was seen just once. This chain connects TRBV30 to TRBJ1-2, with TRBD1 matching over 7 bases. Per germline, CDR1 GTSNPN and CDR2 SVGIG (reference sequence). The V gene end was trimmed by 1 base and the J gene end by 4 bases; junction bases not matched to a gene: 3. The CDR3 sequence is 13 residues long. The CDR3 sequence: CAWSAHRGYGYTF. The CDR3 nucleotides read TGTGCCTGGAGTGCCCACAGGGGCTATGGCTACACCTTC.

This clone was detected only a few times. V and J are TRBV7-6 and TRBJ1-3; D call uncertain. In germline, CDR1 is SGHVS, CDR2 FNYEAQ. The CDR3 is made up of 15 amino acids. V lost 5 bases and J lost 3, with 14 bases in between. The CDR3 region has the DNA TGTGCCAGCAGCCCCGGGAGGGCGGGTGGAAACACCATATATTTT. It is translated as CASSPGRAGGNTIYF.

The chain carries TRBV30 and TRBJ1-3; D is unresolved. Trimming removed 0 bases at V and 0 bases at J, with 15 bases between. CDR1 is GTSNPN, CDR2 SVGIG, per germline (reference sequence). This CDR3 region has 17 residues. The chain's CDR3 is CAWSVFWGQSSGNTIYF. CDR3 DNA sequence: TGTGCCTGGAGTGTATTTTGGGGTCAGAGCTCTGGAAACACCATATATTTT.

This rearrangement joins TRBV18 to TRBJ1-5; D is possibly TRBD1 (5 bases). The ends were cut back, 3 bases at V and 6 bases at J, with 15 bases in the middle. This CDR3 is 15 amino acids long. The germline V gene encodes CDR1 KGHSH and CDR2 LQKENI. CDR3 DNA sequence: TGTGCCAGCTCACCGGGGGGGGGAAGGAGTCAGCCCCAGCATTTT. This gives the protein CASSPGGGRSQPQHF.